These 2 T cell receptor beta chains were all obtained from the same sample, sequenced in a study of T cell changes during pregnancy in multiple sclerosis. Libraries were prepared by immunoSEQ multiplex PCR; TCRdb keeps only in-frame clonotypes and omits some of them. This table holds over 90,000 clones, around 93% found once. The sample in question was peripheral blood, obtained before pregnancy. These receptor sequences come from a female donor with multiple sclerosis, enrolled in a pregnancy study.

J is TRBJ2-3 and V is TRBV4-1; the D gene is possibly TRBD1 (5 bases). The CDR3 is made up of 16 amino acids. Germline V lookup: CDR1 MGHRA, CDR2 YSYEKL. Trimming took 0 bases from V and 1 from J, leaving 11 bases between them. Here the CDR3 DNA reads TGCGCCAGCAGCCAAGAAGGCGCAGGGCGCACAGATACGCAGTATTTT. Protein: CASSQEGAGRTDTQYF.

This chain connects TRBV2 to TRBJ2-3; tentatively, D is TRBD2 (6 bases). Germline V gene data show CDR1 as SNHLY and CDR2 as FYNNEI. The CDR3 consists of 15 residues. V lost 5 bases, J lost 1 base, and 13 bases lay in between. CDR3: CASSKLASGTDTQYF. CDR3 DNA sequence: TGTGCCAGCAGTAAACTAGCATCAGGCACAGATACGCAGTATTTT.